These 25 T cell receptor beta chains were sequenced from one sample in a study of blood T cell repertoires in COVID-19. TCRdb keeps only in-frame clones here, not all; method: immunoSEQ multiplex PCR. This table has approximately 72,000 clones, about nine tenths appearing once. Sequenced sample: peripheral blood. All receptors derive from a woman aged 60-75 years with acute or convalescent COVID-19.

The V gene is TRBV7-9, the J gene TRBJ1-1, with D maybe TRBD1 (6 bases). Trimming removed 5 bases from V and 1 base from J, with 8 bases in between. The CDR3 contains 13 residues. CDR1 SEHNR and CDR2 FQNEAQ come from the germline V gene (reference sequence). The CDR3 loop is CASSVGQNTEAFF. The CDR3 DNA follows: TGTGCCAGCAGCGTGGGACAGAACACTGAAGCTTTCTTT.

CDR3 DNA sequence: TGTGCCAGTAGTCTTCGGACTGCAACTAATGAAAAACTGTTTTTT. It codes for CASSLRTATNEKLFF. This sequence joins TRBV19 and TRBJ1-4; the D is unclear. V was trimmed by 5 bases and J by 0 bases, leaving 10 bases between them. CDR3 size: 15 residues. The germline V gene has CDR1 LNHDA and CDR2 SQIVND (reference sequence).

The chain employs TRBV30 and TRBJ2-5, with D possibly TRBD2 on 6 matching bases. Trimming took off 1 base at V and 4 bases at J, with 10 bases between the two ends. Germline CDR1 GTSNPN, CDR2 SVGIG (reference sequence). The CDR3 sequence is 13 residues long. CDR3: CAWSGRGGETQYF. As DNA, the CDR3 is TGTGCCTGGAGTGGGAGGGGAGGAGAGACCCAGTACTTC. Full variable domain (missing parts from reference TRBV30 and TRBJ2-5): SQTIHQWPATLVQPVGSPLSLECTVEGTSNPNLYWYRQAAGRGLQLLFYSVGIGQISSEVPQNLSASRPQDRQFILSSKKLLLSDSGFYLCAWSGRGGETQYFGPGTRLLVL.

This chain uses TRBV19 with TRBJ1-2, with D perhaps matching TRBD1 (6 bases). The ends were cut back, 3 bases at V and 5 bases at J, with 10 bases in the middle. CDR1 and CDR2 from the germline V gene are LNHDA and SQIVND (reference sequence). This CDR3 contains 13 residues. The CDR3 region has the DNA TGTGCCAGTAGTATCGACAGGCTGTATGGCTACACCTTC. Translation: CASSIDRLYGYTF.

The CDR3 sequence is CAIRPDSGNTIYF. CDR3 sequence (DNA): TGTGCCATCAGGCCCGACAGCGGAAACACCATATATTTT. The V gene is TRBV10-3, the J gene TRBJ1-3; possible D gene TRBD1, 5 bases. The V gene's germline CDR1 is ENHRY and CDR2 SYGVKD. The CDR3 has 13 amino acids. V gave up 6 bases and J gave up 4 bases, with 10 bases separating them.

The chain recombines TRBV6-5 with TRBJ1-2; D remains unclear. Germline loops: CDR1 MNHEY, CDR2 SVGAGI. The CDR3 is 13 amino acids. Trimming took off 8 bases at V and 8 bases at J, with 18 bases between the two ends. CDR3 sequence (DNA): TGTGCCAGCCGGAATATTATTTCGGAGGGCTACACCTTC. It yields the protein CASRNIISEGYTF.

The rearrangement links TRBV7-9 to TRBJ1-3; 8 nucleotides align to TRBD1. V shed 5 bases and J 2 bases; nucleotides not matched to a gene: 8. Looked up from germline, CDR1 is SEHNR and CDR2 is FQNEAQ (reference sequence). The CDR3 has 16 amino acids. The CDR3 DNA is TGTGCCAGCAGCCCCAGGACAGGGCCGCCTGGAAACACCATATATTTT. Translation: CASSPRTGPPGNTIYF.

This chain joins TRBV5-1 and TRBJ2-7, with 8 positions matching TRBD2. This CDR3 comprises 16 residues. The germline gives CDR1 SGHRS, CDR2 YFSETQ. The junction had 10 bases not matched to a gene; V was cut back by 0 bases and J by 5 bases. The CDR3 here is CASSLALTGGPHEQYF. In DNA, the CDR3 is TGCGCCAGCAGCTTGGCCCTGACGGGGGGGCCCCACGAGCAGTACTTC.

The chain has TRBV19 and TRBJ2-1, with 10 bases lining up with TRBD1. V was pared by 7 bases and J by 3 bases, with 3 bases of the junction left unmatched. The CDR3 covers 14 residues. The germline V gene encodes CDR1 LNHDA and CDR2 SQIVND (reference sequence). The CDR3 region is CASKRDRGYNEQFF. The CDR3 bases are TGTGCCAGTAAGCGGGACAGGGGCTACAATGAGCAGTTCTTC.

The table lists this clone with a count of one. One end of the junction is discordant with germline, which a read error may explain. The rearrangement links TRBV20-1 to TRBJ1-2; maybe TRBD1 (5 bases). CDR1 is DFQATT and CDR2 is SNEGSKA in the germline V gene (reference sequence). This CDR3 has 10 residues. The CDR3 loop reads CSASQTGTSF. The CDR3 DNA reads as TGCAGTGCTTCTCAGACCGGGACTTCCTTC.

The V gene is TRBV19, the J gene TRBJ2-3, with TRBD1 matching over 12 bases. The CDR3 extends over 16 amino acids. Trimming took 3 bases from V and 5 from J; bases not matched to a gene: 6. Germline loops: CDR1 LNHDA, CDR2 SQIVND (reference sequence). CDR3 nucleotide sequence: TGTGCCAGTAGTATGCCGGGACAGGGGGCTGGAGATACGCAGTATTTT. It codes for CASSMPGQGAGDTQYF.

The V gene is TRBV28, the J gene TRBJ1-1; 7 bases are a match to TRBD1. From germline, CDR1 is MDHEN and CDR2 SYDVKM. Trimming took 6 bases from V and 5 from J; bases not matched to a gene: 6. The CDR3 consists of 13 residues. In DNA form, the CDR3 reads TGTGCCAGCAGCTACAGGGGACGGACTGAAGCTTTCTTT. As protein: CASSYRGRTEAFF.

V usage is TRBV19 and J usage is TRBJ1-5; 7 bases map to TRBD1. The CDR3 extends over 13 amino acids. CDR1 and CDR2 (germline): LNHDA, SQIVND (reference sequence). The V and J ends lost 6 bases and 7 bases, in that order; junction bases with no gene match: 6. For the CDR3, the DNA is TGTGCCAGTAGCACAGGGGCCCACCAGCCCCAGCATTTT. It codes for CASSTGAHQPQHF. The full variable domain, completed using reference TRBV19 and TRBJ1-5, is DGGITQSPKYLFRKEGQNVTLSCEQNLNHDAMYWYRQDPGQGLRLIYYSQIVNDFQKGDIAEGYSVSREKKESFPLTVTSAQKNPTAFYLCASSTGAHQPQHFGDGTRLSIL.

The chain carries TRBV12-5 and TRBJ1-2, with D possibly TRBD1 on 6 matching bases. There are 16 residues in the CDR3. Trimming removed 6 bases at V and 1 base at J, with 18 bases between. Germline CDR1 and CDR2: LGHNT and FRNRAP. The CDR3 region is CASGTGGDIYNYGYTF. For the CDR3, the DNA is TGTGCTAGTGGGACTGGGGGCGACATTTATAACTATGGCTACACCTTC.

The chain recombines TRBV18 with TRBJ2-1, with 9 bases matching TRBD1. The germline V gene encodes CDR1 KGHSH and CDR2 LQKENI. V was clipped by 2 bases and J by 3 bases; unmatched bases: 5. There are 16 residues in the CDR3. The CDR3 DNA reads as TGTGCCAGCTCACCATATAACAGGGGGCTCTACAATGAGCAGTTCTTC. Translating it yields CASSPYNRGLYNEQFF.

The genes are TRBV27 and TRBJ1-2, with D uncertain. The V end lost 5 bases, the J end lost 7 bases, and 14 bases lay between the germline ends. The CDR3 runs to 13 residues. Germline CDR1 MNHEY, CDR2 SMNVEV (reference sequence). The CDR3 is CASSPVSEGGYTF. The CDR3 DNA reads TGTGCCAGCAGTCCCGTTTCGGAGGGTGGCTACACCTTC.

The V and J genes are TRBV5-1 and TRBJ2-7; TRBD1 aligns across 8 bases. Unmatched junction bases numbered 6, after V lost 5 bases and J lost 2 bases. Germline CDR1 reads SGHRS; CDR2 reads YFSETQ. The CDR3 runs to 14 residues. The CDR3 DNA reads as TGCGCCAGCAGTTGGGACAGGCCTACCTACGAGCAGTACTTC. Translating it yields CASSWDRPTYEQYF.

The chain carries TRBV5-1 and TRBJ1-4; D gene uncertain. V was clipped by 0 bases and J by 4 bases, with 16 bases between them. The CDR3 sequence is 17 residues long. Germline V CDR1 and CDR2: SGHRS, YFSETQ. CDR3 sequence (DNA): TGCGCCAGCAGCTTGGATCTAGAGACCTTGGGTAATGAAAAACTGTTTTTT. Translated, it gives CASSLDLETLGNEKLFF.

This clone showed up just a few times. V and J are TRBV6-2 or TRBV6-3 and TRBJ1-2; D is undetermined. The V gene's germline CDR1 is MNHEY and CDR2 SVGEGT. This CDR3 comprises 13 residues. The V end was cut by 5 bases, the J end by 5 bases, with 12 bases between. As DNA, the CDR3 is TGTGCCAGCAGTCGGGATATAGGGTATGGCTACACCTTC. Encoded protein: CASSRDIGYGYTF.

The chain recombines TRBV28 with TRBJ2-7, with a tentative D call TRBD1 (6 bases). Germline V CDR1 and CDR2: MDHEN, SYDVKM. The CDR3 spans 14 residues. The V end was cut by 9 bases, the J end by 4 bases, with 19 bases between. The CDR3 is CASCYQDRRYEQYF. As DNA, the CDR3 is TGTGCCAGTTGTTATCAGGACAGACGGTACGAGCAGTACTTC.

By share of the sample, this clone is medium-sized. The rearrangement links TRBV29-1 to TRBJ1-1; D might be TRBD1 (5 bases). CDR3 length: 15 amino acids. The germline V and J ends were trimmed by 1 base and 1 base, with 13 bases remaining between them. Germline V gives CDR1 SQVTM, CDR2 ANQGSEA. DNA for the CDR3: TGCAGCGTTGAAGTTTGGCAGACAGAGAACACTGAAGCTTTCTTT. It encodes CSVEVWQTENTEAFF.

The chain links TRBV6-6 to TRBJ1-1, with 7 positions matching TRBD1. From germline, CDR1 is MNHNY and CDR2 SVGAGI (reference sequence). Losses at the gene ends were 6 bases for V and 4 bases for J; bases not matched to a gene: 5. CDR3 size: 13 residues. The CDR3 protein is CASRPGGSTEAFF. Here the CDR3 DNA reads TGTGCCAGCAGACCAGGGGGTAGCACTGAAGCTTTCTTT.

The genes are TRBV3-1 (or the pseudogene TRBV3-2) and TRBJ1-4; a possible D gene is TRBD1 (5 bases). CDR3 size: 14 residues. The V end was cut by 0 bases, the J end by 11 bases, with 13 bases between. Germline V CDR1 and CDR2: LGHDT, YNNKEL (reference sequence). The CDR3: CASSQDSTQGKLFF. The CDR3 nucleotides are TGTGCCAGCAGCCAAGATTCAACCCAGGGCAAACTGTTTTTT.

The genes are TRBV18 and TRBJ2-7; 7 bases agree with TRBD1. The trim removed 3 bases at V and 0 bases at J, leaving 8 bases unmatched. The V gene's germline CDR1 is KGHSH and CDR2 LQKENI. This CDR3 comprises 16 residues. CDR3 region: CASSPRQQGSSYEQYF. CDR3 DNA: TGTGCCAGCTCACCGAGGCAACAGGGGAGCTCCTACGAGCAGTACTTC.

The chain carries TRBV7-9 and TRBJ1-4, with 10 bases matching TRBD1. This CDR3 contains 16 residues. Losses at the gene ends were 5 bases for V and 6 bases for J; bases not matched to a gene: 9. Germline CDR1 and CDR2: SEHNR and FQNEAQ (reference sequence). The CDR3 sequence is CASSRPVGTGDEKLFF. The CDR3 DNA follows: TGTGCCAGCAGCAGACCTGTTGGGACAGGGGATGAAAAACTGTTTTTT.